This TCR beta chain was captured by sequencing in a study of T cell responses to AZD1222 COVID-19 vaccine. Notes on the study in general: Distributed over spike, vaccine-associated CD4 TCRs predominated at 160-218 and 743-854. Spike-specific TCR breadth and depth went up after people got two AZD1222 doses.

Notes on this clone: Its antigen remains unknown.

Assay: immunoSEQ multiplex PCR; the TCRdb copy retains only in-frame clones and omits some. The sample shows roughly 190,000 clones, roughly 88% of them seen only once. This CDR3 has 14 amino acids. The germline V and J ends were trimmed by 5 bases and 5 bases, with 15 bases remaining between them. CDR1 is LNHNV and CDR2 is YYDKDF in the germline V gene (reference sequence). This receptor was identified in an adult in good health. The chain employs TRBV15 and TRBJ2-5; TRBD1 or TRBD2 may be the D gene (5 bases each). Material: peripheral blood, obtained on day 0 of AZD1222 vaccination. In DNA form, the CDR3 reads TGTGCCACCAGCCTAACAGGAGGCAGGGAGACCCAGTACTTC. Translated: CATSLTGGRETQYF.